This paragraph reports one T cell receptor (beta chain). This clonotype was recorded many times. Its binding antigen is unknown. Base qualities are not recorded, but no much larger clone differs from it by a single base. The treatment or condition label for this specimen denotes: allogeneic hematopoietic cell transplantation with graft depleted of TCRalphabeta T cells and CD19 B cells. TCRalphabeta/CD19-depleted allogeneic hematopoietic cell grafts were given to the transplant recipients, all of whom were children. From its cysteine to its phenylalanine, the CDR3 spans 12 amino acids. Only the CDR3 DNA is retained, 36 bases long and in frame from the first base. CDR1 and CDR2 were assigned from the germline V gene as MNHNS and SASEGT. V is pared back by 3 bases and J by 4 bases, with 4 bases lying between the germline termini. This entry belongs to a study of T-cell reconstitution after alpha-beta-depleted transplantation in children (dated by TCRdb to about 2016). Study-wide context: Using TCR repertoire profiling, the study followed T-cell immune reconstitution in a quantitative way in children after TCRalphabeta/CD19-depleted allogeneic hematopoietic cell transplantation. Results the study describes overall, beyond this receptor: The apparently early recovery of alphabetaT-cell counts about two months after transplant reportedly depended on only several hundred rapidly expanded clones that came from non-depleted graft cells. Hyperexpanded clone frequencies declined over subsequent months; after one year, T-cell counts and TCRbeta diversity were mostly attributed to newly produced T cells. In some patients, the high TCRbeta diversity seen at day 60 was put down to recipient T cells and intrathymic progenitors that had survived conditioning.

Receptor amplification or capture employed PCR. Sequencing relied on an Illumina HiSeq 2500. TCR libraries were prepared with molecular barcoding, using unique molecular identifiers to normalize TCRbeta repertoire quantification. TCRdb cleaned the public reads at Q25 with fastp, built clones with MiXCR and kept in-frame beta chains. Rows merge per CDR3 protein into single entries with the most common DNA and genes. This sample has 700,000 or so distinct CDR3 sequences in its table, and roughly 13% of those were observed once. The ten largest clonotypes hold 0.75% to 0.85% of the sample. The material sequenced was PBMCs, taken before TCRalphabeta/CD19-depleted stem cell transplant. Rearrangement joined TRBV6-1 to TRBJ2-1, with an unclear D gene assignment. This TCR came from a girl between 2 and 10 years old with congenital amegakaryocytic thrombocytopenia, due to receive a stem cell transplant. The DNA sequence is TGTGCCAGCAGTGAGAGGTACAATGAGCAGTTCTTC. This is translated as CASSERYNEQFF.